This TCR beta chain derives from a study of cytomegalovirus exposure and HLA in healthy donors. Study observations and caveats: Later on, a genetic analysis was performed. It linked a missense variant in DCLRE1C with V- and J-gene trimming of TCR beta. Earlier analysis looked at TCR beta V segments, and most were productive about 90% or about 30% of the time. According to the study, some 160 TCR beta chains were cytomegalovirus-associated.

The CDR3 contains 13 residues. CDR1 is MNHEY, CDR2 SMNVEV, per germline (reference sequence). Trimming removed 0 bases at V and 2 bases at J, with 4 bases between. Both 60 Vbeta primers and 13 Jbeta primers went into the PCR. Original analysis: In a later analysis, the count reached some 88 million unique TCR beta chains, with around 10 million shared. Method: immunoSEQ multiplex PCR; TCRdb's copy keeps in-frame clones and lacks some. The V and J calls and the clone size are those of that table, but D and trimming were determined from the DNA. This table has 110,000 or so clones, 76% appearing once. Concerning this clone: Its antigen is not identified.

Sequenced: PBMCs. This clonotype was obtained from a woman between 35 and 50 years old in good health and CMV-seropositive. This chain joins TRBV27 and TRBJ1-1; D unclear. CDR3 coding DNA: TGTGCCAGCAGTTTATCAACTAACACTGAAGCTTTCTTT. It specifies CASSLSTNTEAFF.